This TCR beta chain is drawn from a study of radiotherapy plus CTLA-4 blockade in lung cancer. In the study overall: In approximately 17% of patients, objective responses were seen; around 31% had disease control.

The data were produced by immunoSEQ multiplex PCR, yet TCRdb's version contains in-frame clones alone and is incomplete. The data contain tens of thousands of clones, around 86% of them singletons. CTLA-4 blockade with ipilimumab, together with focal radiation, was given to patients with chemo-refractory metastatic non-small-cell lung cancer. Germline CDR1 is LNHDA and CDR2 is SQIVND (reference sequence). The CDR3 covers 14 residues. The V gene end was trimmed by 6 bases and the J gene end by 7 bases; junction bases not matched to a gene: 11. The specimen was peripheral blood, collected from a patient treated with radiotherapy plus ipilimumab. The TCR comes from a human donor with non-small cell lung cancer that progressed on radiotherapy plus ipilimumab. The chain employs TRBV19 and TRBJ2-7; 8 positions agree with TRBD1. CDR3 region: CASSLNRQGREQYF. CDR3 bases: TGTGCCAGTAGCCTCAACCGACAGGGGCGAGAGCAGTACTTC.